The 22 T cell receptor beta chains in this list originate from one sample, sequenced in a study of cytomegalovirus exposure and HLA in healthy donors. The primer mix had 60 Vbeta and 13 Jbeta primers. The data were produced by immunoSEQ multiplex PCR, yet TCRdb's version contains in-frame clones alone and is incomplete. The sample records over 85,000 clones, approximately 86% being singletons. The source material was PBMCs. These receptors were collected from a man aged 40-49 years in good health and CMV-seronegative.

The rearrangement uses TRBV7-9 and TRBJ1-5, with 8 nucleotides matching TRBD1. CDR3 length: 16 amino acids. J was trimmed by 3 bases and V by 5 bases; bases with no gene match: 9. The V gene's germline CDR1 is SEHNR and CDR2 FQNEAQ (reference sequence). Here the CDR3 DNA reads TGTGCCAGCAGCCCAGGGGGCAGGGGGGACAATCAGCCCCAGCATTTT. This translates into CASSPGGRGDNQPQHF.

The chain recombines TRBV19 with TRBJ1-6; 7 bases match TRBD1. The germline V gene has CDR1 LNHDA and CDR2 SQIVND (reference sequence). The ends lost 7 bases at V and 0 bases at J; junction bases unmatched: 18. The CDR3 totals 20 residues. CDR3 sequence reads: CASTQTGPNLRSSYNSPLHF. The CDR3 DNA is TGTGCCAGTACCCAGACAGGGCCCAACCTTAGAAGCTCCTATAATTCACCCCTCCACTTT.

The genes are TRBV5-1 and TRBJ1-1; possible D gene TRBD1, 6 bases. This CDR3 spans 14 amino acids. Germline V gene data show CDR1 as SGHRS and CDR2 as YFSETQ. The germline V and J ends were trimmed by 4 bases and 7 bases, with 17 bases remaining between them. CDR3 nucleotide sequence: TGCGCCAGCAGCAGGGGGGGCAGGGATAATGAAGCTTTCTTT. Protein sequence: CASSRGGRDNEAFF. Complete variable domain (other parts from reference TRBV5-1 and TRBJ1-1): KAGVTQTPRYLIKTRGQQVTLSCSPISGHRSVSWYQQTPGQGLQFLFEYFSETQRNKGNFPGRFSGRQFSNSRSEMNVSTLELGDSALYLCASSRGGRDNEAFFGQGTRLTVV.

Of note for this clone: The sample carries other DNA sequences with the same CDR3. This chain links TRBV9 with TRBJ2-5, with 10 bases lining up with TRBD2. CDR3 length equals 14 residues. Germline V CDR1 and CDR2: SGDLS, YYNGEE. The V segment lost 4 bases and the J segment 5 bases; nucleotides outside the gene matches: 5. CDR3 in amino acids: CASSSGGAVETQYF. The CDR3 nucleotides read TGTGCCAGCAGCAGCGGGGGGGCGGTCGAGACCCAGTACTTC.

The chain recombines TRBV30 with TRBJ1-6; tentative D call: TRBD1 (6 bases). V lost 3 bases and J 0 bases, leaving 6 bases between the germline ends. The length of the CDR3 is 14 residues. The germline V gene has CDR1 GTSNPN and CDR2 SVGIG (reference sequence). This chain's CDR3 is CAWRGGSYNSPLHF. The CDR3 region has the DNA TGTGCCTGGAGAGGGGGCTCCTATAATTCACCCCTCCACTTT.

The gene calls are TRBV29-1 and TRBJ1-2; maybe TRBD1 (5 bases). Trimming cost V 4 bases and J 7 bases, with 10 bases left between them. The CDR3 totals 11 residues. The germline V gene has CDR1 SQVTM and CDR2 ANQGSEA. CDR3 residues: CSVANRFGYTF. CDR3 DNA: TGCAGCGTTGCCAACAGGTTTGGCTACACCTTC.

The V and J genes are TRBV5-6 and TRBJ1-1; tentatively, D is TRBD1 (5 bases). Germline lookup yields CDR1 SGHDT and CDR2 YYEEEE. Trimming stripped 4 bases from V and 5 bases from J, with 15 bases between. CDR3 length: 14 residues. The CDR3 sequence is CASSVGGAGTEAFF. The CDR3 DNA reads as TGTGCCAGCAGCGTCGGAGGGGCCGGGACTGAAGCTTTCTTT.

The table lists this clone with a count of one. The J gene is TRBJ2-5, the V gene TRBV11-3; perhaps TRBD1 as D (6 bases). The CDR3 contains 14 residues. The ends were cut back, 3 bases at V and 2 bases at J, with 10 bases in the middle. Germline CDR1 reads SGHNT; CDR2 reads YENEEA. The CDR3 DNA is TGTGCCAGCAGCTTGACAGGTTCTCAAGAGACCCAGTACTTC. This translates into CASSLTGSQETQYF.

The chain carries TRBV2 and TRBJ1-5; 8 positions agree with TRBD1. This CDR3 contains 15 residues. J lost 4 bases, V lost 6 bases, and 8 bases had no gene match. CDR1 SNHLY and CDR2 FYNNEI come from the germline V gene. Written as DNA, the CDR3 is TGTGCCAGCAGCGCCATGAGACAGGGGAATCAGCCCCAGCATTTT. Amino acids: CASSAMRQGNQPQHF.

The chain is built from TRBV18 and TRBJ1-1; D may be TRBD1 (5 bases). Germline lookup yields CDR1 KGHSH and CDR2 LQKENI. V lost 3 bases to trimming and J lost 6 bases, with 14 bases between them. This CDR3 spans 14 amino acids. CDR3 sequence: CASSPPQGYAEAFF. The CDR3, as DNA: TGTGCCAGCTCACCCCCTCAGGGTTACGCTGAAGCTTTCTTT.

This clone appeared a single time. V and J are TRBV6-1 and TRBJ1-1; D call uncertain. The CDR3 consists of 14 residues. The germline V gene encodes CDR1 MNHNS and CDR2 SASEGT. V was shortened by 0 bases and J by 6 bases, with 11 bases between the two germline ends. DNA for the CDR3: TGTGCCAGCAGTGAAGCGGGCCGAGTGGCTGAAGCTTTCTTT. Amino acids: CASSEAGRVAEAFF.

The V and J genes are TRBV5-1 and TRBJ2-3, with TRBD2 matching 14 bases. Germline CDR1 and CDR2: SGHRS and YFSETQ. CDR3 size: 17 residues. V shed 3 bases and J 3 bases; nucleotides not matched to a gene: 6. The CDR3, as DNA: TGCGCCAGCAGCTCGGGACTAGCGGGGGCTACGACAGATACGCAGTATTTT. Translated, it gives CASSSGLAGATTDTQYF.

The chain joins TRBV9 to TRBJ2-7; the D gene is possibly TRBD2 (5 bases). CDR1 and CDR2 (germline): SGDLS, YYNGEE. With 4 bases removed from V and 3 bases from J, the gap between germline ends came to 11 bases. The CDR3 is 13 residues long. This chain's CDR3 is CASSPQDFYEQYF. In nucleotides, the CDR3 is TGTGCCAGCAGCCCCCAGGACTTCTACGAGCAGTACTTC.

J is TRBJ2-2 and V is TRBV7-7, with a possible D match to TRBD1 (5 bases). V shed 5 bases and J shed 5 bases, with 9 bases lying between them. Germline CDR1 SSHAT, CDR2 FNYEAQ (reference sequence). The CDR3 has 13 amino acids. CDR3 nucleotide sequence: TGTGCCAGCAGCCCGACAGCGACCGGGGAGCTGTTTTTT. Translating it yields CASSPTATGELFF.

In its sample, this clone was seen once. The J gene is TRBJ2-7, the V gene TRBV5-1; tentative D call: TRBD1 (5 bases). V dropped 4 bases and J dropped 4 bases, with 9 bases sitting between them. The CDR3 length is 12 residues. Germline V CDR1 and CDR2: SGHRS, YFSETQ. The CDR3 reads CASSTDRYEQYF. The CDR3 DNA reads TGCGCCAGCAGCACCGACAGATACGAGCAGTACTTC. Full variable domain (remainder filled in from reference TRBV5-1 and TRBJ2-7): KAGVTQTPRYLIKTRGQQVTLSCSPISGHRSVSWYQQTPGQGLQFLFEYFSETQRNKGNFPGRFSGRQFSNSRSEMNVSTLELGDSALYLCASSTDRYEQYFGPGTRLTVT.

The J gene is TRBJ1-1, the V gene TRBV18; the D gene is possibly TRBD1 (6 bases). This CDR3 has 14 amino acids. Germline V gene lookup returns CDR1 KGHSH and CDR2 LQKENI. Trimming left V 3 bases short and J 0 bases short, with 8 bases between. The CDR3 reads CASSPQGMNTEAFF. The CDR3 DNA reads as TGTGCCAGCTCACCTCAGGGGATGAACACTGAAGCTTTCTTT.

The chain is built from TRBV30 and TRBJ2-5, with TRBD2 as a possible D gene (5 bases). From germline, CDR1 is GTSNPN and CDR2 SVGIG (reference sequence). CDR3 size: 12 residues. Deletions cut 4 bases from V and 1 base from J, with 7 bases between. In nucleotides, the CDR3 is TGTGCCTGGAATCGGGGCCAAGAGACCCAGTACTTC. Its translation is CAWNRGQETQYF.

The chain couples TRBV5-6 to TRBJ1-5; the match to TRBD1 covers 9 bases. CDR1 is SGHDT and CDR2 is YYEEEE in the germline V gene. V gave up 0 bases and J gave up 5 bases; unmatched junction bases: 3. This CDR3 is built from 15 residues. In DNA form, the CDR3 reads TGTGCCAGCAGCTTGGGGGACAGGGATCATCAGCCCCAGCATTTT. This gives the protein CASSLGDRDHQPQHF.

This clone was detected once. V usage is TRBV6-1 and J usage is TRBJ2-7; D not resolved. V was shortened by 6 bases and J by 2 bases, with 14 bases between the two germline ends. This CDR3 spans 14 amino acids. Germline V CDR1 and CDR2: MNHNS, SASEGT. This CDR3 is CASRVTSTTYEQYF. The CDR3 DNA follows: TGTGCCAGCAGGGTGACAAGTACCACCTACGAGCAGTACTTC.

This chain connects TRBV28 to TRBJ1-2; a weak D match, TRBD1 (6 bases). This CDR3 has 16 residues. Per the germline V gene, CDR1 is MDHEN and CDR2 is SYDVKM. Trimming stripped 6 bases from V and 2 bases from J, with 19 bases between. This CDR3 is CASSKRKTTGNYGYTF. The CDR3 region has the DNA TGTGCCAGCAGCAAGAGAAAGACAACAGGGAACTATGGCTACACCTTC.

This CDR3 reads CASSVQTGPSHDRTEAFF. The CDR3 coding sequence is TGTGCCAGCAGTGTTCAAACCGGGCCCTCCCACGACAGGACTGAAGCTTTCTTT. The chain combines TRBV27 with TRBJ1-1; perhaps TRBD1 as D (6 bases). V was trimmed by 5 bases and J by 5 bases, leaving 27 bases between them. The length of the CDR3 is 18 residues. Germline CDR1 and CDR2: MNHEY and SMNVEV (reference sequence).

The V and J genes are TRBV7-8 and TRBJ2-2; TRBD2 matches at 7 bases. This CDR3 has 15 residues. V lost 1 base, J lost 3 bases, and 2 bases stayed unmatched. The germline V gene encodes CDR1 SGHVS and CDR2 FQNEAQ. The CDR3 bases are TGTGCCAGCAGCTTAGATCGGGGGGACACCGGGGAGCTGTTTTTT. This translates into CASSLDRGDTGELFF.